This is a list of T cell receptor beta chains from one sample in a study of T cells in Graves' hyperthyroidism and ophthalmopathy. Using its own MiXCR run on the multiplex PCR reads, TCRdb lists one record per CDR3 protein. Of hundreds of thousands of distinct CDR3 sequences detected, approximately 15% appear once; the ten largest clones hold 20% to 25%. Material: blood. The receptor source for this set is a woman between 25 and 40 years old with Graves' hyperthyroidism. Both conserved end residues are trimmed from each CDR3. Fields, in order: J gene, V gene, D gene, CDR3 protein. The D gene is left open where the match is weak.

J: TRBJ2-1; V: TRBV7-2; D: NA; CDR3: ASSLAPAGLLGVEQF
J: TRBJ2-7; V: TRBV20-1; D: TRBD1; CDR3: SARKEGTGGLYEQY
J: TRBJ1-1; V: TRBV30; D: NA; CDR3: AWSVLLLTEAF
J: TRBJ1-5; V: TRBV24-1; D: NA; CDR3: ATSDSRRSHQPQH
J: TRBJ2-5; V: TRBV5-5; D: NA; CDR3: ASSLDGEGTQY
J: TRBJ1-6; V: TRBV28; D: NA; CDR3: ASSAQLGSPLH
J: TRBJ2-7; V: TRBV28; D: NA; CDR3: ASSFRGSPYEQY
J: TRBJ1-5; V: TRBV19; D: TRBD1; CDR3: ATHSDRLQPQH
J: TRBJ2-2; V: TRBV28; D: NA; CDR3: ASSKRTDPIPYTGELF
J: TRBJ2-1; V: TRBV7-7; D: NA; CDR3: ASSLSGAKQDAEQF
J: TRBJ1-2; V: TRBV28; D: NA; CDR3: ASSTGSMSYT